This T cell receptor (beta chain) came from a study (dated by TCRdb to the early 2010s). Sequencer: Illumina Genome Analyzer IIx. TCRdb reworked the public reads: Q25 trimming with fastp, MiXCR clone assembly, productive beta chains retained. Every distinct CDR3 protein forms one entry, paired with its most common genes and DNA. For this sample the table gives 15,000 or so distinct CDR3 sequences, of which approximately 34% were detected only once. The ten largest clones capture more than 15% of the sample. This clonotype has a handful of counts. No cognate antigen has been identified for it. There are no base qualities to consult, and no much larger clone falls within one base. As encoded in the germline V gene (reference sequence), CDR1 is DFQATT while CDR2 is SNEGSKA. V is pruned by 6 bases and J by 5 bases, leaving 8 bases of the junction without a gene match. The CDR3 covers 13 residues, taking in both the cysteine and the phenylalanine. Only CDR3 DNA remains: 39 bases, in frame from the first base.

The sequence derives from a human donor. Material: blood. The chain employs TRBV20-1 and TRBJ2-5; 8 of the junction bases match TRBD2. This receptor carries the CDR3 CSAVSGSEETQYF. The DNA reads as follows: TGCAGTGCAGTGAGCGGGAGTGAGGAGACCCAGTACTTC.